A selection of T cell receptor beta chains follows, all from one sample in a study of a mutant IDH1 vaccine in newly diagnosed glioma. Assay: immunoSEQ multiplex PCR; the TCRdb copy retains only in-frame clones and omits some. The table records tens of thousands of clones, around 87% of them present only once. Antigens for these TCRs are unknown. This specimen was PBMCs, taken from a glioma patient whose treatment included an IDH1 peptide vaccine. The receptors shown here come from a man aged 30 to 39 with glioma. Both conserved end residues are part of each CDR3. A D gene is named only where the DNA matches it firmly. Rows may omit the clone size; those that give it use once, few, many or a size class.

size: NA
D: TRBD1
V: TRBV6-6
J: TRBJ2-1
DNA: TGTGCCAGCAGACCCGACAGGGGCTCCTACAATGAGCAGTTCTTC
CDR3: CASRPDRGSYNEQFF

size: NA
D: TRBD1
V: TRBV5-1
J: TRBJ1-4
DNA: TGCGCCAGCAGCTGGGGGACAGGGGTAGATGAAAAACTGTTTTTT
CDR3: CASSWGTGVDEKLFF

size: NA
D: NA
V: TRBV2
J: TRBJ1-2
DNA: TGTGCCAGCAGTCACCCCGGGCCGACAGAACCGGTTGGATCCTATGGCTACACCTTC
CDR3: CASSHPGPTEPVGSYGYTF

size: NA
D: TRBD2
V: TRBV7-8
J: TRBJ2-1
DNA: TGTGCCAGCAGCTTAAGCGGACTAGCGGACAATGAGCAGTTCTTC
CDR3: CASSLSGLADNEQFF

size: NA
D: TRBD1
V: TRBV2
J: TRBJ1-2
DNA: TGTGCCAGCAGGAAAGGACAGGGGGTCAACTATGGCTACACCTTC
CDR3: CASRKGQGVNYGYTF

size: NA
D: TRBD1
V: TRBV5-1
J: TRBJ2-2
DNA: TGCGCCAGCAGGTCCGGGACAGGGAACACCGGGGAGCTGTTTTTT
CDR3: CASRSGTGNTGELFF

size: NA
D: NA
V: TRBV9
J: TRBJ2-1
DNA: TGTGCCAGCAGCGTAGCTCTCGGGTACAATGAGCAGTTCTTC
CDR3: CASSVALGYNEQFF

size: NA
D: NA
V: TRBV5-4
J: TRBJ2-1
DNA: TGTGCCAGCAGCTCCCCCCCCACTGGGTACAATGAGCAGTTCTTC
CDR3: CASSSPPTGYNEQFF

size: NA
D: TRBD2
V: TRBV27
J: TRBJ2-5
DNA: TGTGCCAGCAGTCTTCGACTAGCGGGAGAAGAGACCCAGTACTTC
CDR3: CASSLRLAGEETQYF

size: NA
D: TRBD2
V: TRBV6-6
J: TRBJ2-3
DNA: TGTGCCAGCAGTTTCTCGCCGGGGGGAGATACGCAGTATTTT
CDR3: CASSFSPGGDTQYF

size: once
D: NA
V: TRBV4-2
J: TRBJ2-1
DNA: TGTGCCAGCAGCCAAACAGGGTATGAGCAGTTCTTC
CDR3: CASSQTGYEQFF

size: NA
D: TRBD1
V: TRBV6-1
J: TRBJ1-2
DNA: TGTGCCAGCAGGGGACAGCAACGGGACACCTTC
CDR3: CASRGQQRDTF

size: NA
D: NA
V: TRBV29-1
J: TRBJ2-7
DNA: TGCAGCATTAGGGACCACGGCAGTCTCGTGCAGTACTTC
CDR3: CSIRDHGSLVQYF

size: NA
D: NA
V: TRBV2
J: TRBJ2-2
DNA: TGTGCCAGCAGTGAAGAGGCCGGGCAGCTGTTTTTT
CDR3: CASSEEAGQLFF

size: once
D: NA
V: TRBV6-5
J: TRBJ1-4
DNA: TGTGCCAGCAGTTACTCCCCTTCTGAAAAACTGTTTTTT
CDR3: CASSYSPSEKLFF

size: NA
D: NA
V: TRBV6-1
J: TRBJ2-7
DNA: TGTGCCAGCAGGGGTAATGGGGACTACGAGCAGTACTTC
CDR3: CASRGNGDYEQYF

size: NA
D: NA
V: TRBV7-9
J: TRBJ1-1
DNA: TGTGCCAGCAGTCCCTGGGGCACTGAAGCTTTCTTT
CDR3: CASSPWGTEAFF

size: NA
D: NA
V: TRBV6-4
J: TRBJ1-1
DNA: TGTGCCAGCAGTGAAAACGCGGGGCGGAACACTGAAGCTTTCTTT
CDR3: CASSENAGRNTEAFF

size: NA
D: TRBD2
V: TRBV28
J: TRBJ2-7
DNA: TGTGCCAGCAGTTTATGGGCTAGCGGAACCTCCTACGAGCAGTACTTC
CDR3: CASSLWASGTSYEQYF

size: NA
D: NA
V: TRBV7-3
J: TRBJ1-1
DNA: TGTGCCAGCAGCTCGACACTGAACACTGAAGCTTTCTTT
CDR3: CASSSTLNTEAFF

size: NA
D: NA
V: TRBV15
J: TRBJ1-2
DNA: TGTGCCACCAGCAGAGATTCGGCGAACTATGGCTACACCTTC
CDR3: CATSRDSANYGYTF

size: NA
D: NA
V: TRBV6-5
J: TRBJ2-2
DNA: TGTGCCAGCAGTTTGACGGCCGGTCCTCTCGGGGAGCTGTTTTTT
CDR3: CASSLTAGPLGELFF

size: NA
D: TRBD1
V: TRBV9
J: TRBJ1-3
DNA: TGTGCCAGCAGCCCCCGGTTGGGACAGGAGGTAGCTGGAAACACCATATATTTT
CDR3: CASSPRLGQEVAGNTIYF

size: NA
D: NA
V: TRBV19
J: TRBJ1-1
DNA: TGTGCCAGTAGTTACGCAGGGAGGTTGGGCACTGAAGCTTTCTTT
CDR3: CASSYAGRLGTEAFF

size: few
D: NA
V: TRBV7-9
J: TRBJ2-7
DNA: TGTGCCAGCAACTCCGGACTGCGTGGCGAGCAGTACTTC
CDR3: CASNSGLRGEQYF

size: NA
D: NA
V: TRBV2
J: TRBJ1-4
DNA: TGTGCCAGCAACCGGAACGATTTAATAGAAAAACTGTTTTTT
CDR3: CASNRNDLIEKLFF